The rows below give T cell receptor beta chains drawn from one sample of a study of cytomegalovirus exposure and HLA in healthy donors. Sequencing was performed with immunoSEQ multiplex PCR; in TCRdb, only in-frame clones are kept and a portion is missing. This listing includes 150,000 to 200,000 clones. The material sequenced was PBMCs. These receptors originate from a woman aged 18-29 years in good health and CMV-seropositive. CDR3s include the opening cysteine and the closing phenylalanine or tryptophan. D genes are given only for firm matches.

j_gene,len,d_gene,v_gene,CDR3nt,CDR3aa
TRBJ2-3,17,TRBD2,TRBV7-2,TGTGCCAGCAGCTCATTACCAGCGGGGGGCGGGACAGATACGCAGTATTTT,CASSSLPAGGGTDTQYF
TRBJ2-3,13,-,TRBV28,TGTGCCAGCGAATGGGGGGGCACAGATACGCAGTATTTT,CASEWGGTDTQYF
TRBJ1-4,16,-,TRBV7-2,TGTGCCAGCAGCTTCGGGTCCGGGTTCGCTAATGAAAAACTGTTTTTT,CASSFGSGFANEKLFF
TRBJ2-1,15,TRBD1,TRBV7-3,TGTGCCAGCAGCTTGGTGGCAGGGGGCAAGAATGAGCAGTTCTTC,CASSLVAGGKNEQFF
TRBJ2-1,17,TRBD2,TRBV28,TGTGCCAGCAGTTCCATAATCGGACTAGCGGGAATAAGGGAGCAGTTCTTC,CASSSIIGLAGIREQFF
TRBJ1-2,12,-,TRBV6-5,TGTGCCACCCAGGGGTTCGACTATGGCTACACCTTC,CATQGFDYGYTF
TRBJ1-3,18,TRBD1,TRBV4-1,TGCGCCAGCAGCCGAATCTTGGGACAGGGAGACTCTGGAAACACCATATATTTT,CASSRILGQGDSGNTIYF
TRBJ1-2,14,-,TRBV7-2,TGTGCCAGCAGCTTATCGGAGAGAGTCTATGGCTACACCTTC,CASSLSERVYGYTF
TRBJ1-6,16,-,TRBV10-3,TGTGCCATCAGTCCCACATCGGGAGGGTACAATTCACCCCTCCACTTT,CAISPTSGGYNSPLHF
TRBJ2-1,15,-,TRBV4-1,TGCGCCAGCAGCCCCGGCCCGACTAGTTGGGATGAGCAGTTCTTC,CASSPGPTSWDEQFF
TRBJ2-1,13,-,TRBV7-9,TGTGCCAGCAGCCCCGACAGATGGTATGAGCAGTTCTTC,CASSPDRWYEQFF
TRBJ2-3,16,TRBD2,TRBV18,TGTGCCAGCTCACCCAATAGCGGGGGGGCTGGGGATACGCAGTATTTT,CASSPNSGGAGDTQYF
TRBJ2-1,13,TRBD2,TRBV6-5,TGTGCCAGCAGTTACCTGTCCAGCGGGGGGAAGTTCTTC,CASSYLSSGGKFF
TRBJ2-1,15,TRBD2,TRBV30,TGTGCCTGGAGGGAGACTTTAGCGGGAGGGCCCTCGAAGTTCTTC,CAWRETLAGGPSKFF
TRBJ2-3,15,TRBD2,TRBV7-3,TGTGCCAGCAGCCCTAGCGGGGGGGCCCCAGATACGCAGTATTTT,CASSPSGGAPDTQYF
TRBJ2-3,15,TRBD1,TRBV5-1,TGCGCCAGCAGCCCCGCGGACAGGGGCGCAGATACGCAGTATTTT,CASSPADRGADTQYF
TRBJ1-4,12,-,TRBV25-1,TGTGCCAGCAGTGAACCGCATGAGAGGATGTTTTTT,CASSEPHERMFF
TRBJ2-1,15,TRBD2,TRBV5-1,TGCGCCAGCACCGAACCCCTAGCGGCGTACAATGAGCAGTTCTTC,CASTEPLAAYNEQFF
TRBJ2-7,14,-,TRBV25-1,TGTGCCAGCAGTGAGGGGCTAGCGATGTACGAGCAGTACTTC,CASSEGLAMYEQYF
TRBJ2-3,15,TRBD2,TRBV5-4,TGTGCCAGCAGCACACTAGCGTCTAGCACAGATACGCAGTATTTT,CASSTLASSTDTQYF
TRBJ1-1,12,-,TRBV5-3,TGTGCCAGAAGCTTAGCCTTCACTGAAGCTTTCTTT,CARSLAFTEAFF
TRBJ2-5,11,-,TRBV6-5,TGTGCCACCGCTGAGGAGGGGACCCAGTACTTC,CATAEEGTQYF
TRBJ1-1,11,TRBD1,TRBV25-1,TGTGCCAGCGGACAGGGCACTGAAGCTTTCTTT,CASGQGTEAFF
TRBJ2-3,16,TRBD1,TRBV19,TGTGCCAGTAGTCCGCTGGGACAGGGAATCACAGATACGCAGTATTTT,CASSPLGQGITDTQYF
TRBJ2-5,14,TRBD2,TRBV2,TGTGCCAGCAGTTTAGCGGGGGGGCCGGGGACCCAGTACTTC,CASSLAGGPGTQYF
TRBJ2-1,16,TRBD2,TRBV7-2,TGTGCCAGCAGCTTAGGGCCAGCGGGGGGGGACAATGAGCAGTTCTTC,CASSLGPAGGDNEQFF
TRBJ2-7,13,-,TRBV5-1,TGCGCCAGCAGCTTTCTGACTAACTACGAGCAGTACTTC,CASSFLTNYEQYF
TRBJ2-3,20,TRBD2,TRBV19,TGTGCCAGTAGTACCGCGGGACTAGCGGGCTATTACACTAGCACAGATACGCAGTATTTT,CASSTAGLAGYYTSTDTQYF
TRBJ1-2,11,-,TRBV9,TGTGCCAGCAGCGCGAACTATGGCTACACCTTC,CASSANYGYTF
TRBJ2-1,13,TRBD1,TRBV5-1,TGCGCCAGCAGCTTGGGACAGGGGGGTGAGCAGTTCTTC,CASSLGQGGEQFF
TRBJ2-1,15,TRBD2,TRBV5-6,TGTGCCAGCAGCTTGACTAGCGGGGGATACAATGAGCAGTTCTTC,CASSLTSGGYNEQFF
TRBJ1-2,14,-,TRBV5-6,TGTGCCAGCAGCTTGCCAGGGTCAAACTATGGCTACACCTTC,CASSLPGSNYGYTF
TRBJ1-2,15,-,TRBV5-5,TGTGCCAGCAGCTTGGGAGGTATAGCTAACTATGGCTACACCTTC,CASSLGGIANYGYTF
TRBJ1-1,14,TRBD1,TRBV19,TGTGCCAGTAGTCTGACAGGGGGGCGGACTGAAGCTTTCTTT,CASSLTGGRTEAFF
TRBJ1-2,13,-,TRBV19,TGTGCCAGTAGTATAGGTGCAGTCTATGGCTACACCTTC,CASSIGAVYGYTF
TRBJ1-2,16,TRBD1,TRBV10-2,TGCGCCAGCAGTGGTAGGACAGGGGGCGACAACTATGGCTACACCTTC,CASSGRTGGDNYGYTF
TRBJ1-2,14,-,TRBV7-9,TGTGCCAGCAGCTCAACAGGGATTCGGTATGGCTACACCTTC,CASSSTGIRYGYTF
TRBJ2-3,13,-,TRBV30,TGTGCCTGGGGACTCGGTGGCACAGATACGCAGTATTTT,CAWGLGGTDTQYF
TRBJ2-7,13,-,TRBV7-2,TGTGCCAGCAGCTCCGGGACTTTCTACGAGCAGTACTTC,CASSSGTFYEQYF
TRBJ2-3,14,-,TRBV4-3,TGCGCCAGCAGCCCCCGGACAGCCACAGATACGCAGTATTTT,CASSPRTATDTQYF
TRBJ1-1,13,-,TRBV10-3,TGTGCCATCAGTGAACAAGGAGACGGGGAAGCTTTCTTT,CAISEQGDGEAFF
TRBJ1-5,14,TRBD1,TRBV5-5,TGTGCCAGCAGCGCCGGGACAGTCAATCAGCCCCAGCATTTT,CASSAGTVNQPQHF
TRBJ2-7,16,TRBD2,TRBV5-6,TGTGCCAGCAGCGACCAAATGACGGGACTAGCGGGGGTGCAGTACTTC,CASSDQMTGLAGVQYF
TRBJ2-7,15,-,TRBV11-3,TGTGCCAGCAGCCCGACCGCCGCGGATCGCTACGAGCAGTACTTC,CASSPTAADRYEQYF
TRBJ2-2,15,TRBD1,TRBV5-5,TGTGCCAGCAGCTCCGGACAGGTGAACACCGGGGAGCTGTTTTTT,CASSSGQVNTGELFF
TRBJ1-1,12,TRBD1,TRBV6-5,TGTGCCAGCAGCCGACAGGGAACTGAAGCTTTCTTT,CASSRQGTEAFF